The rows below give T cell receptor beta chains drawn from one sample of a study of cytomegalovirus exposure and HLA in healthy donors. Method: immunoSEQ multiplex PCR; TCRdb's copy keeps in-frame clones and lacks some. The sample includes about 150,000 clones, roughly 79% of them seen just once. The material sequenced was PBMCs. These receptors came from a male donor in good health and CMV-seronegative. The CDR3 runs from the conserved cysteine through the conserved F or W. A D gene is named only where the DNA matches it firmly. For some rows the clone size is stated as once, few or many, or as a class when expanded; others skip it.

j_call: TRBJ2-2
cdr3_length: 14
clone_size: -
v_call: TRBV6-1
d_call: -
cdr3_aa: CASSPQGYTGELFF
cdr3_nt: TGTGCCAGCAGTCCACAGGGTTACACCGGGGAGCTGTTTTTT

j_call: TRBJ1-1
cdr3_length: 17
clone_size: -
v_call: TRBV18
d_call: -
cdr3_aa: CASSPHHTVQQNTEAFF
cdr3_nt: TGTGCCAGCTCACCGCATCACACGGTACAGCAGAACACTGAAGCTTTCTTT

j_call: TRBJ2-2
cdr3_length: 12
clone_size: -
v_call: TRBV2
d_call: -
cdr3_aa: CASGGRTGELFF
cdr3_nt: TGTGCCTCGGGGGGCCGGACCGGGGAGCTGTTTTTT

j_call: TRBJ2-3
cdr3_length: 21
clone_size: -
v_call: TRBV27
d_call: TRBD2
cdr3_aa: CASSFLGMASGRGASTDTQYF
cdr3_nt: TGTGCCAGCAGTTTCCTCGGGATGGCTAGCGGGAGGGGAGCCAGCACAGATACGCAGTATTTT

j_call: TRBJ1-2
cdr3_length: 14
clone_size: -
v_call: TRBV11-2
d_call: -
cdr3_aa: CASSLEPGNYGYTF
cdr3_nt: TGTGCCAGCAGCTTAGAACCCGGGAACTATGGCTACACCTTC

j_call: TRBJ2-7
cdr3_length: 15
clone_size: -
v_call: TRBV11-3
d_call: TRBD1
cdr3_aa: CASSLQGQGIYEQYF
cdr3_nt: TGTGCCAGCAGCTTACAAGGACAGGGGATATACGAGCAGTACTTC

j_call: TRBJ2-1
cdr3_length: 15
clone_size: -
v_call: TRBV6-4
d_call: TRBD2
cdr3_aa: CASSPGTSDYNEQFF
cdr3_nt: TGTGCCAGCAGTCCCGGGACTAGCGACTACAATGAGCAGTTCTTC

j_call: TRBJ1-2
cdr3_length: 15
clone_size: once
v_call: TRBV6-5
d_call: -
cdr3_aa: CASSYSGQWGYGYTF
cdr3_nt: TGTGCCAGCAGTTACTCGGGGCAGTGGGGCTATGGCTACACCTTC

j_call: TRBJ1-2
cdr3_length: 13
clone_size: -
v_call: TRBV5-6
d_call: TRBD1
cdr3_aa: CASSKRQGAGYTF
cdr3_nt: TGTGCCAGCAGCAAAAGACAGGGGGCCGGCTACACCTTC

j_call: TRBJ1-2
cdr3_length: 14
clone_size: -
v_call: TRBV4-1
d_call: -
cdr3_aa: CASSQGDTQGGYTF
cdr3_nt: TGCGCCAGCAGCCAAGGGGACACCCAGGGGGGCTACACCTTC

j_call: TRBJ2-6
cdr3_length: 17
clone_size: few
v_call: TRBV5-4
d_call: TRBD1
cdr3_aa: CASSRTGGRSGANVLTF
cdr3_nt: TGTGCCAGCAGCAGGACAGGGGGACGCTCTGGGGCCAACGTCCTGACTTTC

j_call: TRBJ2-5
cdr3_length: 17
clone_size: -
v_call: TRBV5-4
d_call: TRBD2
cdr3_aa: CASSLTSGGVWQETQYF
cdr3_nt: TGTGCCAGCAGCTTGACTAGCGGGGGCGTGTGGCAAGAGACCCAGTACTTC

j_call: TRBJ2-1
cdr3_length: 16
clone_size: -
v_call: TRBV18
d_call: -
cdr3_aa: CASSPQAGRSYNEQFF
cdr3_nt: TGTGCCAGCTCACCACAGGCGGGGAGGTCCTACAATGAGCAGTTCTTC

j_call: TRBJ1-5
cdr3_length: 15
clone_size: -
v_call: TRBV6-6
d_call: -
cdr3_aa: CASSTSPQGNQPQHF
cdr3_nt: TGTGCCAGCAGTACCAGTCCCCAGGGGAATCAGCCCCAGCATTTT

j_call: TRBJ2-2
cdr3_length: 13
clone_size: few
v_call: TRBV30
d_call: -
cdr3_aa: CAWSVRRAGELFF
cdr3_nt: TGTGCCTGGAGTGTCCGTAGAGCCGGGGAGCTGTTTTTT

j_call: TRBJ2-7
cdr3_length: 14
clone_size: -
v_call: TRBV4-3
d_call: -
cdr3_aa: CASSQGLGAYEQYF
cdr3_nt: TGCGCCAGCAGCCAAGGTCTGGGAGCCTACGAGCAGTACTTC

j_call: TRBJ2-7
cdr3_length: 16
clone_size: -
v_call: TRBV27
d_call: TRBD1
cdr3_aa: CASSPQPGQGPHEQYF
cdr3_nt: TGTGCCAGCAGTCCGCAACCGGGACAGGGGCCCCACGAGCAGTACTTC

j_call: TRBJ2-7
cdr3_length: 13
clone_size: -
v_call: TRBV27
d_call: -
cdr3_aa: CASSVSVYYEQYF
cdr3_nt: TGTGCCAGCAGTGTCTCGGTCTACTACGAGCAGTACTTC

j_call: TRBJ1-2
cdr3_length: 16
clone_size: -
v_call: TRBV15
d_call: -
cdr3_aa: CATSSLARRSIHGYTF
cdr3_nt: TGTGCCACCAGCAGCCTCGCGCGGAGATCTATTCACGGCTACACCTTC

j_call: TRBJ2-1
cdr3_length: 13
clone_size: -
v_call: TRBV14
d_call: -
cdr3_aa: CASSPGTPWEQFF
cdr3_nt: TGTGCCAGCAGCCCCGGGACTCCCTGGGAGCAGTTCTTC

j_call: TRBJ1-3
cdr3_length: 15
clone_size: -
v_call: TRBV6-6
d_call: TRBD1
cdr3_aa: CASRDRGDSGNTIYF
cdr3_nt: TGTGCCAGTAGGGACAGGGGAGACTCTGGAAACACCATATATTTT

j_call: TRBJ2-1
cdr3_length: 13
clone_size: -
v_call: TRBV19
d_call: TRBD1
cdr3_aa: CASSIGQGAEQFF
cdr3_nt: TGTGCCAGTAGTATCGGACAGGGTGCTGAGCAGTTCTTC

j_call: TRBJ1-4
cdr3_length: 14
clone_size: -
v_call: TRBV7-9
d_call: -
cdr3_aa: CASSLAPEDEKLFF
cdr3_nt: TGTGCCAGCAGCTTAGCCCCAGAAGATGAAAAACTGTTTTTT

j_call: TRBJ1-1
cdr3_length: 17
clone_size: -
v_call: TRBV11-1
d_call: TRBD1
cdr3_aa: CASRQGGLNVLNTEAFF
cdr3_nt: TGTGCCAGCAGACAGGGGGGACTGAATGTTTTGAACACTGAAGCTTTCTTT

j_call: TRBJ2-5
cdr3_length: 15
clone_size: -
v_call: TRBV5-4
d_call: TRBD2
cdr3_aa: CASSTGTSGQETQYF
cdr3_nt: TGTGCCAGCAGCACAGGGACTAGCGGCCAAGAGACCCAGTACTTC

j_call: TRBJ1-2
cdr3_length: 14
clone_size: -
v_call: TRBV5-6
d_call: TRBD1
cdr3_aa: CASSLDRGREGYTF
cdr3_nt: TGTGCCAGCAGCTTGGACAGGGGGCGTGAGGGCTACACCTTC

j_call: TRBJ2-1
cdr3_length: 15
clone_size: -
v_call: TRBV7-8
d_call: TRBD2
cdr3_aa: CASSTFSGGANEQFF
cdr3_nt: TGTGCCAGCAGCACCTTTAGCGGGGGGGCCAATGAGCAGTTCTTC

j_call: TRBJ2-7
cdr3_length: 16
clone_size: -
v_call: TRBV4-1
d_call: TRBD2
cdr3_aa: CASSQHLAGSDYEQYF
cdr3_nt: TGCGCCAGCAGCCAACACTTAGCGGGCTCGGACTACGAGCAGTACTTC

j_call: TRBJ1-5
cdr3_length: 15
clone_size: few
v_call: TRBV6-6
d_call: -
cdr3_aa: CASSPTTGYNQPQHF
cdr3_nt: TGTGCCAGCAGTCCCACGACAGGCTACAATCAGCCCCAGCATTTT

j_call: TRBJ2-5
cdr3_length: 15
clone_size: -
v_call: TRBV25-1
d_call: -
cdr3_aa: CASSEGRRTWETQYF
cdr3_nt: TGTGCCAGCAGTGAAGGGCGGCGGACTTGGGAGACCCAGTACTTC

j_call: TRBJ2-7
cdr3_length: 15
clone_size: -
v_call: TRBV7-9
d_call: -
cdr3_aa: CASSLVGTVVPQQYF
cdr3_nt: TGTGCCAGCAGCTTAGTGGGGACTGTCGTCCCTCAGCAGTACTTC

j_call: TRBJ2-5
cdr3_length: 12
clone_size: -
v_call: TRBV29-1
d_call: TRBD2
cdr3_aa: CSVTGLRETQYF
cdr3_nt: TGCAGCGTGACGGGACTAAGGGAGACCCAGTACTTC

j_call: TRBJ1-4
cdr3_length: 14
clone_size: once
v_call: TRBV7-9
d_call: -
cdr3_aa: CSSSFTQDSEKLFF
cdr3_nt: TGTTCCAGCAGCTTCACCCAGGATAGTGAAAAACTGTTTTTT

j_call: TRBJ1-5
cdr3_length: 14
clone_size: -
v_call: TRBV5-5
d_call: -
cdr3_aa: CASNPDSFNQPQHF
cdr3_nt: TGTGCCAGCAACCCTGACAGTTTCAATCAGCCCCAGCATTTT

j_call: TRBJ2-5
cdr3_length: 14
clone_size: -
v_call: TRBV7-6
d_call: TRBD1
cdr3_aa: CASNPGTGVKTQYF
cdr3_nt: TGTGCCAGCAACCCGGGGACAGGGGTGAAGACCCAGTACTTC

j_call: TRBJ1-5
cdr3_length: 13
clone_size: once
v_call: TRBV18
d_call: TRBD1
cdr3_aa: CASSRDRDQPQHF
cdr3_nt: TGTGCCAGCTCACGTGACAGGGATCAGCCCCAGCATTTT

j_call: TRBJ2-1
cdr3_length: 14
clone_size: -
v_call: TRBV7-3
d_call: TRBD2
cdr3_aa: CASSLISGGGEQFF
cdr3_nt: TGTGCCAGCAGCTTAATCAGCGGGGGAGGTGAGCAGTTCTTC

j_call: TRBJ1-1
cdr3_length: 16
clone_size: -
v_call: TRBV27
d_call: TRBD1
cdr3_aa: CASNINRGDRNTEAFF
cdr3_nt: TGTGCCAGCAACATTAACAGGGGGGATAGGAACACTGAAGCTTTCTTT

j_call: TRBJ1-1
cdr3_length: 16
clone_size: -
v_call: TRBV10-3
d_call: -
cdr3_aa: CAISFSLTESNTEAFF
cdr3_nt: TGTGCCATCAGTTTTTCTCTGACAGAATCGAACACTGAAGCTTTCTTT

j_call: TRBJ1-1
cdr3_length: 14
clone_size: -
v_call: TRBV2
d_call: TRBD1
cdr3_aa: CASSPRGLGTEAFF
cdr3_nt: TGTGCCAGCTCTCCCAGGGGGCTAGGCACTGAAGCTTTCTTT

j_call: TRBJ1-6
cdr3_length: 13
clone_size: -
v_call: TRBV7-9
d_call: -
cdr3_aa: CASSQTYNSPLHF
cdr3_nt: TGTGCCAGCAGCCAGACATATAATTCACCCCTCCACTTT

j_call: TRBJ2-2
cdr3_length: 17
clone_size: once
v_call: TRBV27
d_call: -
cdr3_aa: CASSLSTRSGSTGELFF
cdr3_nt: TGTGCCAGCAGTTTATCCACCCGAAGCGGTTCCACCGGGGAGCTGTTTTTT

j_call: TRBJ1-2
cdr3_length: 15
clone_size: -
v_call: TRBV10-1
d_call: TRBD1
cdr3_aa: CASWWTGGVNYGYTF
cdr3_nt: TGCGCCAGCTGGTGGACAGGGGGGGTTAACTATGGCTACACCTTC

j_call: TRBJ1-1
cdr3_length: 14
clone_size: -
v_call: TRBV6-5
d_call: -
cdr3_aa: CASSRRGGDTEAFF
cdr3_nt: TGTGCCAGCAGCCGGAGGGGAGGGGACACTGAAGCTTTCTTT

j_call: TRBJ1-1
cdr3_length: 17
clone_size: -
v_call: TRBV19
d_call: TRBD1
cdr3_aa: CASSIRPGQGPNTEAFF
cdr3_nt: TGTGCCAGTAGTATAAGGCCCGGACAGGGGCCGAACACTGAAGCTTTCTTT

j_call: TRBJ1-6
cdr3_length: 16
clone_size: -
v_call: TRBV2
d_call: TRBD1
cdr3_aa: CASSLRQGLGNSPLHF
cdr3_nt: TGTGCCAGCAGTTTACGACAGGGGTTAGGTAATTCACCCCTCCACTTT

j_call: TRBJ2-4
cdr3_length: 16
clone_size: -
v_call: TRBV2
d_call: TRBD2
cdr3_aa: CASTTSGSEAKNIQYF
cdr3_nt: TGTGCCAGCACAACTAGCGGGAGTGAGGCCAAAAACATTCAGTACTTC

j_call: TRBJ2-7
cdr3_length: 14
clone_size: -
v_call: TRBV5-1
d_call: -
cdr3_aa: CASSFEGASNEQYF
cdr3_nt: TGCGCCAGCAGCTTTGAAGGGGCGTCAAACGAGCAGTACTTC

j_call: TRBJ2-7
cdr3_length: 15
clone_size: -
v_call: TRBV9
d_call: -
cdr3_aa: CASGEGVSRPYEQYF
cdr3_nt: TGTGCCAGCGGCGAGGGGGTTTCTAGACCCTACGAGCAGTACTTC

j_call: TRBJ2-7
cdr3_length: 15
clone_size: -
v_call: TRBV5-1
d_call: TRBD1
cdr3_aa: CASSLGFGTGAEQYF
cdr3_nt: TGCGCCAGCAGCTTGGGGTTCGGGACAGGGGCCGAGCAGTACTTC

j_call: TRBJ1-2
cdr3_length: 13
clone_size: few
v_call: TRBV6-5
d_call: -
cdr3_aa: CASSPRTLYGYTF
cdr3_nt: TGTGCCAGCAGTCCCCGGACACTGTATGGCTACACCTTC

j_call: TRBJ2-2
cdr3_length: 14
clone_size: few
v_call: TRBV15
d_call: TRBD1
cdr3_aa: CATAGTGNTGELFF
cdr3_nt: TGTGCCACCGCCGGGACAGGGAACACCGGGGAGCTGTTTTTT

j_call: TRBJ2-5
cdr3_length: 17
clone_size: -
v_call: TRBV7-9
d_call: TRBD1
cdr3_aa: CSSSRNLGTGIQETQYF
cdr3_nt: TGTTCCAGCAGCCGGAACCTCGGGACAGGGATCCAAGAGACCCAGTACTTC

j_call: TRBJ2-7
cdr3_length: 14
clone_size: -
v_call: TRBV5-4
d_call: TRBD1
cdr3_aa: CASSSGTGTYEQYF
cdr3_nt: TGTGCCAGCAGTTCTGGGACAGGAACCTACGAGCAGTACTTC

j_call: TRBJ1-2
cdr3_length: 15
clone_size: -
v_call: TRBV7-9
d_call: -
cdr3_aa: CSSSLVAGRNYGYTF
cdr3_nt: TGTTCCAGCAGCTTAGTCGCAGGGCGGAACTATGGCTACACCTTC

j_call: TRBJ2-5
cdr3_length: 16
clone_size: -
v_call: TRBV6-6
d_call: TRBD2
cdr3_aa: CASTLAGPLSQETQYF
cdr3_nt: TGTGCCAGCACCTTAGCGGGGCCCCTCTCCCAAGAGACCCAGTACTTC

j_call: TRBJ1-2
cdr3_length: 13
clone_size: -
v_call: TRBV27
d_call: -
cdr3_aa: CASSFGGGYGYTF
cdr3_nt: TGTGCCAGCAGTTTTGGGGGGGGGTACGGCTACACCTTC

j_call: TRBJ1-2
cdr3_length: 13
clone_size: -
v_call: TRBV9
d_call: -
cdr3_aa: CASSPAGDYGYTF
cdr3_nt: TGTGCCAGCAGCCCAGCAGGGGACTATGGCTACACCTTC

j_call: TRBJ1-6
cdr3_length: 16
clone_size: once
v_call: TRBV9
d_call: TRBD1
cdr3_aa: CASSVGYRGYNSPLHF
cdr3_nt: TGTGCCAGCAGCGTAGGTTACAGGGGCTATAATTCACCCCTCCACTTT